The clone carrying this T cell receptor (beta chain) came up a few times. The CDR3 totals 17 residues. Unmatched junction bases numbered 15, after V lost 3 bases and J lost 5 bases. The germline V gene has CDR1 SEHNR and CDR2 FQNEAQ (reference sequence). This record comes from a study of T cells in Graves' hyperthyroidism and ophthalmopathy. There were TCR beta CDR3 regions amplified from RNA transcripts. TCR CDR3 underwent first-round RT-PCR with the HTBI primer set. TCRdb processed the multiplex PCR reads anew with MiXCR; each CDR3 protein has one entry. This sample carries 660,000 or so distinct CDR3 sequences, 20% to 25% of them seen once, and the ten largest clones take 34%.

The rearrangement uses TRBV7-9 and TRBJ2-7, with 8 positions matching TRBD2. This sequence was found in a man younger than 40 with Graves' ophthalmopathy. The sequenced material came from blood. CDR3 in amino acids: CASSFFRVAGGGHEQYF. CDR3 bases: TGTGCCAGCAGCTTTTTTAGGGTCGCGGGAGGCGGCCACGAGCAGTACTTC.